Each of the 11 T cell receptor beta chains below was sequenced from the same sample in a study of human T cells and chemical hapten exposure. Specified time point: patch test 1, 2 weeks after DPC sensitization. Documented treatment: therapeutic diphenylcyclopropenone sensitization with weekly scalp DPC. MiXCR, applied by TCRdb to the RACE reads, yields one record per CDR3 protein. The repertoire holds a few hundred thousand distinct CDR3 sequences, with more than 4.5% as singletons. The sample was whole blood, taken in connection with sensitization to the hapten diphenylcyclopropenone (DPC). The receptors were sampled from a woman between 50 and 59 years old with alopecia areata. Some clones in this sample may be carry-over from other donors' samples.

V and J are TRBV10-3 and TRBJ1-2; 7 nucleotides align to TRBD1. CDR3 length equals 14 residues. Germline V lookup: CDR1 ENHRY, CDR2 SYGVKD. The trim removed 4 bases at V and 8 bases at J, leaving 10 bases unmatched. CDR3 sequence: CAISVRQGSWGYTF. The DNA of the CDR3 is TGTGCCATCAGTGTTAGACAGGGAAGTTGGGGCTACACCTTC.

Only a few counts were recorded for this clonotype. The rearrangement links TRBV2 to TRBJ2-3; 10 bases fit TRBD2. Per the germline V gene, CDR1 is SNHLY and CDR2 is FYNNEI. This CDR3 has 15 amino acids. With V trimmed by 6 bases and J by 1 base, 4 bases remained unmatched. CDR3 residues: CASSATSGGTDTQYF. CDR3 nucleotides: TGTGCCAGCAGCGCCACTAGCGGGGGCACAGATACGCAGTATTTT.

There are a few counts of this clonotype. This chain links TRBV20-1 with TRBJ1-1, with a tentative D call TRBD1 (6 bases). V gave up 5 bases and J gave up 0 bases, with 13 bases separating them. The CDR3 is 14 amino acids. CDR1 and CDR2 (germline): DFQATT, SNEGSKA (reference sequence). The CDR3 coding sequence is TGCAGTGCTCCGCATGGGGGCCTGAACACTGAAGCTTTCTTT. Translating it yields CSAPHGGLNTEAFF.

This clonotype appeared many times. CDR3 loop: CASSQAGQRTNEQYF. Here the CDR3 DNA reads TGTGCCAGCAGCCAGGCCGGACAGCGTACTAACGAGCAGTACTTC. The chain links TRBV4-2 to TRBJ2-7, with D possibly being TRBD1 (6 bases). CDR1 and CDR2 from the germline V gene are LGHNA and YNFKEQ. This CDR3 is built from 15 residues. The germline V and J ends were trimmed by 3 bases and 5 bases, with 17 bases remaining between them.

In its sample, this clonotype was seen many times. This rearrangement joins TRBV6-2 or TRBV6-3 to TRBJ2-1, with unresolved D. Trimming left V 5 bases short and J 9 bases short, with 14 bases between. Germline V gene data show CDR1 as MNHEY and CDR2 as SVGEGT. This CDR3 has 13 residues. The chain's CDR3 is CASSTPGAGEQFF. The CDR3 nucleotides are TGTGCCAGCAGTACCCCTGGAGCAGGTGAGCAGTTCTTC.

This clonotype has ten or more counts. This rearrangement joins TRBV5-6 to TRBJ2-3; 7 nucleotides line up with TRBD1. CDR3 length: 16 residues. CDR1 is SGHDT and CDR2 is YYEEEE in the germline V gene. V gave up 6 bases and J gave up 2 bases; unmatched junction bases: 12. CDR3 in DNA: TGTGCCAGCAAAATTCACGGGGACAGCGACACAGATACGCAGTATTTT. Translation: CASKIHGDSDTDTQYF.

V is TRBV20-1 and J is TRBJ1-2; D gene uncertain. The CDR3 extends over 12 amino acids. Trimming took 3 bases from V and 5 from J, leaving 10 bases between them. Germline V CDR1 and CDR2: DFQATT, SNEGSKA (reference sequence). The CDR3 sequence is CSASLAGYGYTF. The CDR3 DNA sequence: TGCAGTGCTAGTCTGGCGGGTTATGGCTACACCTTC.

The chain employs TRBV5-6 and TRBJ1-6; no clear D gene. The CDR3 consists of 17 residues. Germline V gene lookup returns CDR1 SGHDT and CDR2 YYEEEE. V was clipped by 3 bases and J by 2 bases, with 15 bases between them. The CDR3 nucleotides read TGTGCCAGCAGCTATTCGGGCACGGCGGCCTATAATTCACCCCTCCACTTT. It yields the protein CASSYSGTAAYNSPLHF.

This clonotype was recorded many times. The chain links TRBV11-2 to TRBJ2-1, with a tentative D call TRBD1 (7 bases). V was clipped by 1 base and J by 2 bases, with 15 bases between them. Germline CDR1 SGHAT, CDR2 FQNNGV. The CDR3 spans 17 residues. CDR3 residues: CASSLVRGRGAYNEQFF. Here the CDR3 DNA reads TGTGCCAGCAGCTTAGTGAGGGGGCGGGGAGCCTACAATGAGCAGTTCTTC.

This clonotype was recorded at least ten times. The chain couples TRBV18 to TRBJ2-7; 14 bases line up with TRBD2. After removal of 0 bases from V and 11 bases from J, the junction contained 9 bases not matched to a gene. The CDR3 contains 16 residues. Looked up from germline, CDR1 is KGHSH and CDR2 is LQKENI. CDR3 sequence reads: CASSPPLRLAGGPKYF. The CDR3 DNA sequence: TGTGCCAGCTCACCACCATTACGACTAGCGGGAGGGCCCAAGTACTTC.

This clonotype was counted ten times or more. The rearrangement joins TRBV6-5 to TRBJ1-5, with a possible D match to TRBD1 (6 bases). The germline V and J ends were trimmed by 2 bases and 0 bases, with 8 bases remaining between them. CDR1 is MNHEY, CDR2 SVGAGI, per germline. The CDR3 has 15 amino acids. The CDR3 nucleotides read TGTGCCAGCAGTTACGCACAGGGTAGCAATCAGCCCCAGCATTTT. Its protein is CASSYAQGSNQPQHF.